Below, 21 T cell receptor beta chains from the same sample are listed, as sequenced in a study of blood T cell repertoires in COVID-19 (dated by TCRdb to the early 2020s). Libraries were made using the immunoSEQ multiplex PCR assay. This immuneACCESS table, as held by TCRdb, lists in-frame sequences with V and J called but not all clones. Of the missing ones, under half trace to an unresolved V gene in checked studies; the others have no known cause. Here the sample has some 150,000 clones; 85% to 90% occur a single time. The top ten clonotypes cover around 8.2% of the sample. Material: peripheral blood. The receptors were gathered from a woman aged 60-70 years with acute or convalescent COVID-19.

The V and J genes are TRBV19 and TRBJ2-7; TRBD1 is a possible D gene (5 bases). The CDR3 spans 15 residues. Trimming cost V 1 base and J 3 bases, with 13 bases left between them. Germline V gene lookup returns CDR1 LNHDA and CDR2 SQIVND (reference sequence). CDR3 nucleotide sequence: TGTGCCAGTAGTATAGGCCAGGGCGAACTCTACGAGCAGTACTTC. Protein sequence: CASSIGQGELYEQYF.

The chain recombines TRBV27 with TRBJ2-5; 7 positions match TRBD1. V lost 3 bases to trimming and J lost 2 bases; unmatched junction nucleotides: 3. The CDR3 sequence is 14 residues long. Germline V gene sequence: CDR1 MNHEY, CDR2 SMNVEV (reference sequence). CDR3 nucleotide sequence: TGTGCCAGCAGTTTCTCCAGGGGGCAAGAGACCCAGTACTTC. This encodes CASSFSRGQETQYF.

The chain links TRBV3-1 (or the pseudogene TRBV3-2) to TRBJ2-2, with TRBD2 matching 10 bases. The germline V gene has CDR1 LGHDT and CDR2 YNNKEL (reference sequence). With V trimmed by 1 base and J by 6 bases, 5 bases remained unmatched. The CDR3 sequence is 16 residues long. In DNA form, the CDR3 reads TGTGCCAGCAGCCAAGTGTTACTAGCGGGGCCCGGGGAGCTGTTTTTT. This codes for CASSQVLLAGPGELFF.

V and J are TRBV5-1 and TRBJ1-1; 8 bases agree with TRBD1. Germline CDR1 reads SGHRS; CDR2 reads YFSETQ. V was pared by 4 bases and J by 3 bases, with 2 bases of the junction left unmatched. The CDR3 totals 13 residues. CDR3 in amino acids: CASSVQGDTEAFF. Here the CDR3 DNA reads TGCGCCAGCAGCGTACAGGGGGACACTGAAGCTTTCTTT.

The chain links TRBV12-5 to TRBJ2-7; maybe TRBD2 (5 bases). Trimming pared 1 base from V and 1 base from J, leaving 8 bases between. The CDR3 is 14 amino acids. The V gene's germline CDR1 is LGHNT and CDR2 FRNRAP. CDR3 amino acids: CASGLERKSYEQYF. Written as DNA, the CDR3 is TGTGCTAGTGGTTTGGAGCGGAAATCCTACGAGCAGTACTTC.

This clone was detected once. This chain uses TRBV19 with TRBJ2-5; 8 nucleotides line up with TRBD2. V dropped 9 bases and J dropped 1; count of bases not matched to a gene: 10. This CDR3 has 15 amino acids. Germline V CDR1 and CDR2: LNHDA, SQIVND (reference sequence). The CDR3 region has the DNA TGTGCCAGCCCGCGGAGCGGGGGTTCCCAAGAGACCCAGTACTTC. Residues: CASPRSGGSQETQYF.

J is TRBJ1-1 and V is TRBV28; D is uncertain. The CDR3 has 14 residues. From germline, CDR1 is MDHEN and CDR2 SYDVKM. V was trimmed by 6 bases and J by 2 bases, leaving 13 bases between them. CDR3 in amino acids: CASRAPGSNTEAFF. Written as DNA, the CDR3 is TGTGCCAGCAGGGCACCGGGATCTAACACTGAAGCTTTCTTT.

The chain uses TRBV10-3 and TRBJ2-2; D is uncertain. Deletions cut 6 bases from V and 3 bases from J, with 11 bases between. This CDR3 has 14 amino acids. CDR1 is ENHRY and CDR2 is SYGVKD in the germline V gene. DNA for the CDR3: TGTGCCATCAGGCAGGATCCGGACACCGGGGAGCTGTTTTTT. Translating it yields CAIRQDPDTGELFF.

This clone was observed a handful of times. This CDR3 is CASSYSRTAGNTIYF. The CDR3 coding sequence is TGTGCCAGCAGTTACTCCCGGACAGCTGGAAACACCATATATTTT. The rearrangement uses TRBV6-2 or TRBV6-3 and TRBJ1-3; D perhaps matches TRBD1 (6 bases). V lost 0 bases, J lost 2 bases, and 8 bases lay in between. Germline V gene data show CDR1 as MNHEY and CDR2 as SVGEGT. The CDR3 is 15 residues long.

This clone showed up just once. The chain links TRBV7-3 to TRBJ2-2; 10 bases agree with TRBD2. The V segment lost 5 bases and the J segment 1 base; nucleotides outside the gene matches: 7. Germline V lookup: CDR1 SGHTA, CDR2 FQGTGA. This CDR3 contains 17 residues. The CDR3 here is CASSNIPSGGNTGELFF. CDR3 DNA sequence: TGTGCCAGCAGCAACATCCCTAGCGGGGGGAACACCGGGGAGCTGTTTTTT.

The chain carries TRBV25-1 and TRBJ1-1; a weak D match, TRBD1 (5 bases). V dropped 5 bases and J dropped 6 bases, with 19 bases sitting between them. The CDR3 sequence is 15 residues long. Germline CDR1 reads MGHDK; CDR2 reads SYGVNS. CDR3 in amino acids: CASSSPNQGAPEAFF. The CDR3 DNA sequence: TGTGCCAGCAGTTCCCCCAATCAGGGTGCCCCTGAAGCTTTCTTT.

This chain connects TRBV9 to TRBJ2-7, with TRBD2 matching over 9 bases. Germline CDR1 is SGDLS and CDR2 is YYNGEE. The CDR3 is 14 residues long. Losses at the gene ends were 3 bases for V and 5 bases for J; bases not matched to a gene: 6. CDR3 residues: CASSGGGARNEQYF. The CDR3 region has the DNA TGTGCCAGCAGCGGCGGGGGGGCGAGAAACGAGCAGTACTTC.

CDR3: CASSLDPYEQYF. CDR3 bases: TGTGCCAGCAGCTTAGACCCGTACGAGCAGTACTTC. This sequence joins TRBV11-3 and TRBJ2-7; D not resolved. Germline V gene lookup returns CDR1 SGHNT and CDR2 YENEEA. This CDR3 has 12 amino acids. The ends were cut back, 0 bases at V and 4 bases at J, with 4 bases in the middle.

This clone is a singleton in its sample. The V gene is TRBV27, the J gene TRBJ1-4; D gene unclear. CDR1 is MNHEY and CDR2 is SMNVEV in the germline V gene (reference sequence). The CDR3 is made up of 14 amino acids. V was shortened by 0 bases and J by 4 bases, with 6 bases between the two germline ends. Here the CDR3 reads CASSLSSLNEKLFF. In DNA form, the CDR3 reads TGTGCCAGCAGTTTATCGAGCCTTAATGAAAAACTGTTTTTT.

V gene TRBV5-1 combines with J gene TRBJ1-2; 8 positions match TRBD1. Losses at the gene ends were 3 bases for V and 2 bases for J; bases not matched to a gene: 6. This CDR3 contains 15 residues. Per the germline V gene, CDR1 is SGHRS and CDR2 is YFSETQ. DNA of the CDR3: TGCGCCAGCAGCTCCCTCGGACAGGGCAACTATGGCTACACCTTC. Translated: CASSSLGQGNYGYTF.

The rearrangement links TRBV6-5 to TRBJ2-7; TRBD1 agrees at 11 bases. The J segment lost 9 bases and the V segment lost 5 bases, leaving 9 bases of the junction unmatched. The CDR3 covers 14 residues. Germline V CDR1 and CDR2: MNHEY, SVGAGI. CDR3 DNA: TGTGCCAGCAGTCCCCGGGACAGGGGGGACGGGCAGTACTTC. Its translation is CASSPRDRGDGQYF.

This chain uses TRBV19 with TRBJ2-5, with 12 nucleotides matching TRBD2. The CDR3 sequence is 16 residues long. Looked up from germline, CDR1 is LNHDA and CDR2 is SQIVND (reference sequence). V was pared by 2 bases and J by 5 bases, with 6 bases of the junction left unmatched. The CDR3 protein is CASSIPSGGASETQYF. As DNA, the CDR3 is TGTGCCAGTAGTATACCTAGCGGGGGGGCCTCGGAGACCCAGTACTTC.

The V call is TRBV11-2, the J call TRBJ1-2, with D perhaps TRBD1 (6 bases). CDR1 is SGHAT and CDR2 is FQNNGV in the germline V gene. V was shortened by 3 bases and J by 3 bases, with 14 bases between the two germline ends. This CDR3 region has 15 residues. Here the CDR3 reads CASSFLGGGDYGYTF. CDR3 bases: TGTGCCAGCAGCTTCCTCGGAGGGGGGGACTATGGCTACACCTTC. The whole variable domain, filled in from reference TRBV11-2 and TRBJ1-2, reads EAGVAQSPRYKIIEKRQSVAFWCNPISGHATLYWYQQILGQGPKLLIQFQNNGVVDDSQLPKDRFSAERLKGVDSTLKIQPAKLEDSAVYLCASSFLGGGDYGYTFGSGTRLTVV.

The chain combines TRBV9 with TRBJ2-5, with 8 nucleotides matching TRBD2. This CDR3 has 16 amino acids. The germline CDR1 and CDR2 sequences are SGDLS and YYNGEE. J lost 2 bases, V lost 3 bases, and 9 bases had no gene match. CDR3 loop: CASSAGVTSGQETQYF. The CDR3 DNA sequence: TGTGCCAGCAGCGCCGGGGTAACTAGCGGACAAGAGACCCAGTACTTC. Supplemented by reference TRBV9 and TRBJ2-5, the full variable domain reads DSGVTQTPKHLITATGQRVTLRCSPRSGDLSVYWYQQSLDQGLQFLIQYYNGEERAKGNILERFSAQQFPDLHSELNLSSLELGDSALYFCASSAGVTSGQETQYFGPGTRLLVL.

This chain links TRBV3-1 (or the pseudogene TRBV3-2) with TRBJ2-1, with TRBD1 matching 8 bases. The CDR3 consists of 16 residues. Germline loops: CDR1 LGHDT, CDR2 YNNKEL (reference sequence). V lost 6 bases, J lost 6 bases, and 13 bases stayed unmatched. CDR3 in DNA: TGTGCCAGCAGTTACGCAGGGGGCGAGTCTCGCAATGAGCAGTTCTTC. Protein sequence: CASSYAGGESRNEQFF.

CDR3 protein: CATSRDRGRDEQFF. DNA for the CDR3: TGTGCCACCAGCAGAGACAGGGGGCGCGATGAGCAGTTCTTC. This rearrangement joins TRBV15 to TRBJ2-1; TRBD1 matches 8 bases. The ends lost 0 bases at V and 8 bases at J; junction bases unmatched: 3. This CDR3 region has 14 residues. Per the germline V gene, CDR1 is LNHNV and CDR2 is YYDKDF (reference sequence).